This entry is about one T cell receptor beta chain. Between the trimmed V and J ends, which lost 0 bases and 3 bases, there was a span of 12 bases. This CDR3 comprises 15 residues. Per germline, CDR1 LGHDT and CDR2 YNNKEL (reference sequence). This record belongs to a study of blood T cell repertoires in COVID-19. About the study: From the United States, Italy and Spain came samples of acute and convalescent COVID-19. The cDNA or gDNA used as material had been derived from T cells, B-cell-depleted T cells, or PBMCs.

As processed by the authors: Nucleated cell number was recorded as an estimate derived from reference gene primer amplification. Measured with immunoSEQ multiplex PCR; TCRdb has only the in-frame clones, and not every one. The V and J calls and clone size come from that table; D and trimming were worked out from the DNA. The profile shows 300,000 to 450,000 clones, approximately 81% of them singletons. The TCR originated in a woman aged 18 to 35 with acute or convalescent COVID-19. The specimen sequenced was peripheral blood. The rearrangement links TRBV3-1 (or the pseudogene TRBV3-2) to TRBJ2-7, with TRBD2 as a possible D gene (5 bases). The DNA of the CDR3 is TGTGCCAGCAGCCAAGAGCCTAGCTCCAGCTACGAGCAGTACTTC. The encoded protein is CASSQEPSSSYEQYF.